The rows below give T cell receptor beta chains drawn from one sample of a study of memory CD4+ T cells and cytomegalovirus serostatus. TCRdb's table, derived via immunoSEQ multiplex PCR, lists solely in-frame clones and lacks some. Of 45,000 to 60,000 clones listed, around 83% are singletons. What was sequenced was memory CD4+ T cells from blood. These receptors were obtained from an adult in good health and CMV-seropositive. The CDR3 runs from the conserved cysteine through the conserved F or W. Fields, in order: CDR3 DNA, CDR3 protein, D gene, J gene, V gene, clone size. D genes are given only for firm matches. A clone size is listed for some rows: how often the clone was seen (once, few, many), or a class if it is expanded.

TGTGCCAGCAGCCCAGTGCGCTCCTCGCCGGTGGATGAGCAGTTCTTC,CASSPVRSSPVDEQFF,NA,TRBJ2-1,TRBV7-8,NA
TGTGCCAGCAGCGTAACGGACAGGGCCTCTAACTATGGCTACACCTTC,CASSVTDRASNYGYTF,TRBD1,TRBJ1-2,TRBV9,NA
TGCGCCAGCAGCCAAGCGGCGGACTACCTAAGGAACACTGAAGCTTTCTTT,CASSQAADYLRNTEAFF,NA,TRBJ1-1,TRBV4-1,NA
TGTGCCACCAGCGATCAGGGCAATCAGCCCCAGCATTTT,CATSDQGNQPQHF,NA,TRBJ1-5,TRBV7-9,NA
TGTGCCAGCAGCCCACCCTCGGTTAGCGGAGCCAATGAGCAGTTCTTC,CASSPPSVSGANEQFF,NA,TRBJ2-1,TRBV5-4,NA
TGTGCCAGCAGCTCCGGACAGGGAGATAGCAATCAGCCCCAGCATTTT,CASSSGQGDSNQPQHF,TRBD1,TRBJ1-5,TRBV7-9,NA
TGTGCCAGCACCCTAGCGGGAGGGGGGACCCAGTACTTC,CASTLAGGGTQYF,TRBD2,TRBJ2-5,TRBV6-1,once
TGTGCCAGCTCACAGGCCGGCCATAGCAATCAGCCCCAGCATTTT,CASSQAGHSNQPQHF,NA,TRBJ1-5,TRBV18,NA
TGTGCCAGCAGCTTGGCAGGGTCCCTCACAGATACGCAGTATTTT,CASSLAGSLTDTQYF,NA,TRBJ2-3,TRBV5-4,NA
TGTGCCAGCTCACCACGTCCCGGGGGGGCTGGCACAGATACGCAGTATTTT,CASSPRPGGAGTDTQYF,TRBD2,TRBJ2-3,TRBV18,few
TGTGCCAGCTCTCGGACAGGGGACTATGGCTACACCTTC,CASSRTGDYGYTF,TRBD1,TRBJ1-2,TRBV18,NA
TGTGCCAGCAGCTTAAGGGCAGGGGTCGGGTCCTATAATTCACCCCTCCACTTT,CASSLRAGVGSYNSPLHF,NA,TRBJ1-6,TRBV7-2,NA
TGTGCCAGCAGCGGTGGGGATAACTATGGCTACACCTTC,CASSGGDNYGYTF,NA,TRBJ1-2,TRBV7-2,NA
TGTGCCAGCAGCCGGCTTAGAACCGGACAGGCGGGAGAGACCCAGTACTTC,CASSRLRTGQAGETQYF,TRBD1,TRBJ2-5,TRBV14,NA
TGTGCCAGCAGTCAGGGCAATTCACCCCTCCACTTT,CASSQGNSPLHF,NA,TRBJ1-6,TRBV6-6,few
TGTGCCAGCAGTTCCGGGACCTACGAGCAGTACTTC,CASSSGTYEQYF,NA,TRBJ2-7,TRBV28,NA
TGTGCCAGCAGCCGGACTAGCGGAGGCTCCTACGAGCAGTACTTC,CASSRTSGGSYEQYF,TRBD2,TRBJ2-7,TRBV7-6,once
TGTGCCTGGAGTGCCGGCGTGTCCTGGAATGAGCAGTTCTTC,CAWSAGVSWNEQFF,NA,TRBJ2-1,TRBV30,NA
TGTGCCAGCAGCTTGAATTTCGGACAGGGCACAGATACGCAGTATTTT,CASSLNFGQGTDTQYF,TRBD1,TRBJ2-3,TRBV5-6,few
TGTGCCAGCAGCGGGACAGGGGGCTATGGCTACACCTTC,CASSGTGGYGYTF,TRBD1,TRBJ1-2,TRBV2,NA
TGTGCCAGCAGCGTGGAAATAGCGGGAGTAGGTGAGCAGTTCTTC,CASSVEIAGVGEQFF,TRBD2,TRBJ2-1,TRBV9,NA
TGTGCCAGCAGCACCGGGACAGGGGCCTACAATGAGCAGTTCTTC,CASSTGTGAYNEQFF,TRBD1,TRBJ2-1,TRBV7-9,NA
TGTGCCAGCAGGGGCAATCCCCCAAGCACAGATACGCAGTATTTT,CASRGNPPSTDTQYF,NA,TRBJ2-3,TRBV6-1,NA
TGCGCCAGCAGTTGGACTAGCGGGGGGGCCGGGGAGCTGTTTTTT,CASSWTSGGAGELFF,TRBD2,TRBJ2-2,TRBV5-1,NA
TGTGCCAGCAGCTTAGTCCTAGGAGAGTCAGATACGCAGTATTTT,CASSLVLGESDTQYF,NA,TRBJ2-3,TRBV5-4,once
TGTGCCAGCAGCCCAAAACTTCAGGGGTACGAGCAGTACTTC,CASSPKLQGYEQYF,NA,TRBJ2-7,TRBV11-2,NA
TGTGCCAGCAGCAAGCGGACTAGCGGTGTTTACAATGAGCAGTTCTTC,CASSKRTSGVYNEQFF,TRBD2,TRBJ2-1,TRBV14,once
TGTGCTAGTGGAACCGGGACAGTCAGTAATGAAAAACTGTTTTTT,CASGTGTVSNEKLFF,TRBD1,TRBJ1-4,TRBV12-5,once
TGTGCCAGCAATCGGGACTTAACCAATGAGCAGTTCTTC,CASNRDLTNEQFF,NA,TRBJ2-1,TRBV2,NA
TGCGCCAGCAGCCGCGCCGGGACAGGGTATCATAAGGGGGAAAATGAAAAACTGTTTTTT,CASSRAGTGYHKGENEKLFF,TRBD1,TRBJ1-4,TRBV5-1,NA
TGTGCCAGCAGCAAAGGATTAGTCCATCCATGGAGGGAAAAACTGTTTTTT,CASSKGLVHPWREKLFF,NA,TRBJ1-4,TRBV21-1,NA